These T cell receptor beta chains were read from a single sample in a study of cytomegalovirus exposure and HLA in healthy donors. The protocol was immunoSEQ multiplex PCR, while the TCRdb copy is restricted to in-frame clones and leaves out a portion. The table shows 100,000 to 150,000 clones, with 70% to 90% occurring only once. The sequenced sample was PBMCs. These receptors all come from a middle-aged woman in good health and CMV-seropositive. The CDR3 runs from the conserved cysteine through the conserved F or W. Fields, in order: CDR3 DNA, CDR3 protein, clone size, V gene, J gene, D gene. A D gene is named only where the DNA matches it firmly. Size values are once, few and many counts, or a class for expanded clones, and some rows have none.

DNA: TGTGCCAGCAGCCGGGAGCGGGACACTGAAGCTTTCTTT; CDR3: CASSRERDTEAFF; size: NA; V: TRBV5-4; J: TRBJ1-1; D: NA
DNA: TGCGCCAGCAGCCCCATGGAATCGACAGGGGCCCTAGCCAAAAACATTCAGTACTTC; CDR3: CASSPMESTGALAKNIQYF; size: many; V: TRBV5-1; J: TRBJ2-4; D: TRBD1
DNA: TGTGCCACTCGGACAGACACTGAAGCTTTCTTT; CDR3: CATRTDTEAFF; size: NA; V: TRBV19; J: TRBJ1-1; D: NA
DNA: TGTGCCAGCTCACGTACGGTGAACACTGAAGCTTTCTTT; CDR3: CASSRTVNTEAFF; size: NA; V: TRBV18; J: TRBJ1-1; D: NA
DNA: TGTGCCAGCAGCTTAGGTCCCAGCAATGAGCAGTTCTTC; CDR3: CASSLGPSNEQFF; size: NA; V: TRBV11-3; J: TRBJ2-1; D: NA
DNA: TGCGCCAGCAGCTCCAGGGGGCCTGGGGCCAACGTCCTGACTTTC; CDR3: CASSSRGPGANVLTF; size: once; V: TRBV5-1; J: TRBJ2-6; D: TRBD1
DNA: TGTGTCACCAGCAGAGATGGGGGACAGAATAATGAAAAACTGTTTTTT; CDR3: CVTSRDGGQNNEKLFF; size: NA; V: TRBV15; J: TRBJ1-4; D: TRBD1
DNA: TGTGCCAGCAGCCCCCCCAGCGGGGAGCTGTTTTTT; CDR3: CASSPPSGELFF; size: NA; V: TRBV9; J: TRBJ2-2; D: NA
DNA: TGTGCCAGCAGCAGCCCGGGACAGAGCTACTATGGCTACACCTTC; CDR3: CASSSPGQSYYGYTF; size: few; V: TRBV21-1; J: TRBJ1-2; D: NA
DNA: TGCGCCAGCAGGACTGACAGGGTAAATGAAAAACTGTTTTTT; CDR3: CASRTDRVNEKLFF; size: NA; V: TRBV5-1; J: TRBJ1-4; D: TRBD1
DNA: TGCGCCAACAGCTTCGACAGGGCCCCCTACGAGCAGTACTTC; CDR3: CANSFDRAPYEQYF; size: NA; V: TRBV10-1; J: TRBJ2-7; D: TRBD1
DNA: TGCGCCAGCAGCTTTCTAGCGGGAGGGCCTACAGATACGCAGTATTTT; CDR3: CASSFLAGGPTDTQYF; size: NA; V: TRBV5-1; J: TRBJ2-3; D: TRBD2
DNA: TGTGCCAGCAGCCAAGGACCGATGCCGACAGGGGGGAATTCACCCCTCCACTTT; CDR3: CASSQGPMPTGGNSPLHF; size: NA; V: TRBV4-2; J: TRBJ1-6; D: TRBD1
DNA: TGTGCCAGCAGCGTAGAGGGGGTGGGGGACACTTTCTCGAATGAGCAGTTCTTC; CDR3: CASSVEGVGDTFSNEQFF; size: NA; V: TRBV9; J: TRBJ2-1; D: NA
DNA: TGTGCCAGCAGCTTAGTAGATGGGGGGGGGTATATCGACGAGCAGTACTTC; CDR3: CASSLVDGGGYIDEQYF; size: NA; V: TRBV7-8; J: TRBJ2-7; D: TRBD2
DNA: TGTGCCAGCAGCTCCAGACACCTCTCTGGGGCCAACGTCCTGACTTTC; CDR3: CASSSRHLSGANVLTF; size: NA; V: TRBV7-3; J: TRBJ2-6; D: NA
DNA: TGTGCCAGCAGGGTTAGCGGGGGGGCGATAGATGAGCAGTTCTTC; CDR3: CASRVSGGAIDEQFF; size: NA; V: TRBV6-1; J: TRBJ2-1; D: TRBD2
DNA: TGTGCCAGCAGTCCCCGCGTTAACTCCTACGAGCAGTACTTC; CDR3: CASSPRVNSYEQYF; size: NA; V: TRBV7-8; J: TRBJ2-7; D: NA
DNA: TGTGCCAGTAGTACCCCACAGGGTATCGGCTCCACCGGGGAGCTGTTTTTT; CDR3: CASSTPQGIGSTGELFF; size: NA; V: TRBV19; J: TRBJ2-2; D: NA
DNA: TGTGCCTGGAGTGTACCGCCGGGAAGGGAGACCCAGTACTTC; CDR3: CAWSVPPGRETQYF; size: NA; V: TRBV30; J: TRBJ2-5; D: NA
DNA: TGCGCCAGCAGCTTGGCAAAGAGGAGGACAGGCTTCCAAGAGACCCAGTACTTC; CDR3: CASSLAKRRTGFQETQYF; size: NA; V: TRBV5-1; J: TRBJ2-5; D: TRBD1
DNA: TGTGCCAGCACATACGCCCCCCCAGGGAACACCGGGGAGCTGTTTTTT; CDR3: CASTYAPPGNTGELFF; size: NA; V: TRBV7-2; J: TRBJ2-2; D: NA
DNA: TGTGCCAGCAGCTACGGACTAGCGGGGACGGGTCCATCTGAGACCCAGTACTTC; CDR3: CASSYGLAGTGPSETQYF; size: few; V: TRBV7-8; J: TRBJ2-5; D: TRBD2
DNA: TGTGCCAGCAGCTTAGTTGGGCAAGGACAGGGGATCTTC; CDR3: CASSLVGQGQGIF; size: NA; V: TRBV11-2; J: TRBJ2-1; D: TRBD1
DNA: TGTGCCAGCAGCTTAGTGGGGGGGCAAAGCAATCAGCCCCAGCATTTT; CDR3: CASSLVGGQSNQPQHF; size: NA; V: TRBV7-2; J: TRBJ1-5; D: NA
DNA: TGCGCCAGCAGCTTGGGTCAGAACACCGGGGAGCTGTTTTTT; CDR3: CASSLGQNTGELFF; size: few; V: TRBV5-1; J: TRBJ2-2; D: NA
DNA: TGTGCCAGCAGCTTCCCGGGACAGGGTAGGCCTACAGATACGCAGTATTTT; CDR3: CASSFPGQGRPTDTQYF; size: NA; V: TRBV13; J: TRBJ2-3; D: TRBD1
DNA: TGCGCCAGCAGCTTGGGGGGACAATTACTATCTGGGGCCAACGTCCTGACTTTC; CDR3: CASSLGGQLLSGANVLTF; size: once; V: TRBV5-1; J: TRBJ2-6; D: NA
DNA: TGTGCCAGCAGCCGACGGGGACAGGTCGGCACTGAAGCTTTCTTT; CDR3: CASSRRGQVGTEAFF; size: NA; V: TRBV11-2; J: TRBJ1-1; D: TRBD1
DNA: TGCAGTATTCAACCGGGACAGGGTTCCTACGAGCAGTACTTC; CDR3: CSIQPGQGSYEQYF; size: NA; V: TRBV29-1; J: TRBJ2-7; D: TRBD1
DNA: TGCGCCAGCAGGCCTAGCTCCTACAATGAGCAGTTCTTC; CDR3: CASRPSSYNEQFF; size: NA; V: TRBV5-1; J: TRBJ2-1; D: NA
DNA: TGTGCCTGGAGTATTAAGGGGGTCGGAGGAGAGACCCAGTACTTC; CDR3: CAWSIKGVGGETQYF; size: NA; V: TRBV30; J: TRBJ2-5; D: NA
DNA: TGTGCCAGCAGTTATTTGGCGGGTCGTAGCACAGATACGCAGTATTTT; CDR3: CASSYLAGRSTDTQYF; size: NA; V: TRBV6-5; J: TRBJ2-3; D: NA
DNA: TGTGCCAGCAGGCTGACCCCAGGGAGCAATCAGCCCCAGCATTTT; CDR3: CASRLTPGSNQPQHF; size: NA; V: TRBV6-1; J: TRBJ1-5; D: NA
DNA: TGTGCCAGTAGTTCGCAACAGGGTTTGACTGAAGCTTTCTTT; CDR3: CASSSQQGLTEAFF; size: NA; V: TRBV19; J: TRBJ1-1; D: NA
DNA: TGCGCCAGCAGCTTTCCGGGGTACGGCTATGGCTACACCTTC; CDR3: CASSFPGYGYGYTF; size: once; V: TRBV5-1; J: TRBJ1-2; D: NA
DNA: TGTGCAAGTCGAAGACAGGGGGTCAATCAGCCCCAGCATTTT; CDR3: CASRRQGVNQPQHF; size: NA; V: TRBV12-2; J: TRBJ1-5; D: NA
DNA: TGTGCCAGCAGCTTGGGGGGAGACGGGACCCAGTACTTC; CDR3: CASSLGGDGTQYF; size: NA; V: TRBV5-6; J: TRBJ2-5; D: NA
DNA: TGTGCCAGCTCACCCAACACCTACGAGCAGTACTTC; CDR3: CASSPNTYEQYF; size: once; V: TRBV18; J: TRBJ2-7; D: NA
DNA: TGTGCCAGCAGCCAAGCGGCGAGGGAGTTCAGGAATGAGCAGTTCTTC; CDR3: CASSQAAREFRNEQFF; size: NA; V: TRBV14; J: TRBJ2-1; D: NA
DNA: TGTGCCAGCAGCTATAGCGGGACTTTAGACCATGAGCAGTTCTTC; CDR3: CASSYSGTLDHEQFF; size: NA; V: TRBV7-9; J: TRBJ2-1; D: TRBD2
DNA: TGTGCCAGCAGCCCAACGGACAGTTATAATGAAAAACTGTTTTTT; CDR3: CASSPTDSYNEKLFF; size: NA; V: TRBV7-9; J: TRBJ1-4; D: NA
DNA: TGCGCCAGCAGCCAAGTAACTGCTCAGCCCCAGCATTTT; CDR3: CASSQVTAQPQHF; size: NA; V: TRBV4-1; J: TRBJ1-5; D: NA
DNA: TGTGCCAGCAGCTTATCCGAGGCCGGGGAGCTGTTTTTT; CDR3: CASSLSEAGELFF; size: NA; V: TRBV11-3; J: TRBJ2-2; D: NA
DNA: TGTGCCAGCAGTTCAATCTCTGGGGCCAACGTCCTGACTTTC; CDR3: CASSSISGANVLTF; size: NA; V: TRBV28; J: TRBJ2-6; D: NA
DNA: TGTGCCAGCAGCGTAGATACCAAAAGCCCCCTCCACTTT; CDR3: CASSVDTKSPLHF; size: NA; V: TRBV9; J: TRBJ1-6; D: NA
DNA: TGTGCCAGCAGCTTAATCATTGACAGCCCGAACACTGAAGCTTTCTTT; CDR3: CASSLIIDSPNTEAFF; size: few; V: TRBV7-9; J: TRBJ1-1; D: NA
DNA: TGTGCCAGTAGTATCGACAGGGGGGGAATTGAAACTGAAGCTTTCTTT; CDR3: CASSIDRGGIETEAFF; size: NA; V: TRBV19; J: TRBJ1-1; D: TRBD1
DNA: TGTGCCAGTAGTATCGGGACTGATCGCGAGACCCAGTACTTC; CDR3: CASSIGTDRETQYF; size: once; V: TRBV19; J: TRBJ2-5; D: NA
DNA: TGTGCCAGCAGCGCGGGACAGGGGGGGACTAATGAAAAACTGTTTTTT; CDR3: CASSAGQGGTNEKLFF; size: NA; V: TRBV7-9; J: TRBJ1-4; D: TRBD1
DNA: TGTGCCAGCAGTGTGGCCGGGACCTACAATGAGCAGTTCTTC; CDR3: CASSVAGTYNEQFF; size: NA; V: TRBV2; J: TRBJ2-1; D: NA
DNA: TGTGCCAGCAGTCTAAAAGAAAGCTGGGAAGGACAACTTACGAACACTGAAGCTTTCTTT; CDR3: CASSLKESWEGQLTNTEAFF; size: NA; V: TRBV2; J: TRBJ1-1; D: NA
DNA: TGTGCCAGCAGCCCCGTGGACAAAAACACTGAAGCTTTCTTT; CDR3: CASSPVDKNTEAFF; size: NA; V: TRBV14; J: TRBJ1-1; D: NA
DNA: TGCGCCAGCAGCGAGACAGGGAATAGCAATCAGCCCCAGCATTTT; CDR3: CASSETGNSNQPQHF; size: NA; V: TRBV5-1; J: TRBJ1-5; D: TRBD1
DNA: TGCGCCAGCAGTGGGACAAGGAGAAACACCATATATTTT; CDR3: CASSGTRRNTIYF; size: once; V: TRBV10-1; J: TRBJ1-3; D: NA